This TCR beta chain was profiled in a study of breast tumors, draining lymph nodes, adjacent tissues. TCRdb reanalysed the multiplex PCR reads using MiXCR and keeps one entry per CDR3 protein. The sample has tens of thousands of distinct CDR3 sequences; roughly 30% are singletons. Trimming stripped 5 bases from V and 8 bases from J, with 18 bases between. Germline V CDR1 and CDR2: MNHNY, SVGAGI (reference sequence). This CDR3 has 15 residues. Remarks on this clonotype: A single base separates this from a much larger clone, so it may be a read error.

Samples came from axillary lymph nodes draining the breast cancer. The sequence derives from a female donor with breast cancer. Some clones in this sample may be carry-over from other donors' samples. The sample consisted of axillary lymph node tissue. This chain uses TRBV6-6 with TRBJ1-4; D not certain. CDR3 protein: CASSHDPGMFEKLFF. The DNA of the CDR3 is TGTGCCAGCAGTCATGATCCGGGGATGTTCGAAAAACTGTTTTTT.